This T cell receptor (beta chain) was sequenced during a study of blood T cells in healthy people across ages (dated by TCRdb to between 2014 and 2016). About the full investigation: In model experiments, template switching captured roughly one uniquely barcoded TCR beta cDNA molecule for every two T cells. The study measured age-related changes in TCR beta repertoire diversity using deep sequencing normalized with unique cDNA molecular identifiers. The donors were split into four age groups: young (average approximately 16 years), middle-aged (roughly 42), aged (around 67) and long-lived (under 90). To avoid experimental bias, donors of different ages were randomly spread across the sequencing lanes. For two donors (one aged 18 to 30 and one aged 80 or older), the study analyzed two additional independent replicas of 1 million unique cDNA reads from the same blood draw.

Taken from the germline V gene, the CDR1 and CDR2 loops are SGHRS and YFSETQ. The CDR3 numbers 17 residues from cysteine through phenylalanine. Only the CDR3 part of the read is kept: 51 bases, read in frame from the first base. Trimming leaves V shorter by 1 base and J shorter by 0 bases, with the junction holding 4 bases beyond the gene matches. Systemically healthy Caucasian individuals from Russia, 35 to 50 in total and aged about 6 to 90 years, were included as donors. Each donor gave approximately 9.4 milliliters of peripheral blood, drawn into EDTA-treated Vacutainer tubes. Ficoll-Paque density-gradient centrifugation was used to isolate PBMCs, with at least 6.5 million per sample. Total RNA was extracted from PBMCs with Trizol reagent, with at least 5.5 micrograms obtained per sample. The percentages of naive CD45RAhigh/CD27high T cells were determined by flow cytometry on a PBMC aliquot from every donor.

Summary of the overall study and its limitations: As age increased, observed TCR beta diversity per million T cells dropped in a roughly linear way, and a significant reduction was already evident by age 40. Compared with the aged group, the long-lived group had more naive CD4+ T cells, fewer expanded clones and increased TCR diversity, suggesting age selection. The percentage of naive T cells measured by flow cytometry correlated strongly with observed TCR beta diversity. Estimates of total diversity based on one million sequenced T cells were regarded as lower bounds and as underestimates. Conclusive comparison of naive and antigen-experienced compartments was prevented by the profiling of bulk unsorted PBMCs. Because donor CMV infection status was unknown, age-related changes in expanded clonotypes were potentially confounded.

This clonotype appeared a few times. The target of this receptor is not known. Base-call qualities are not available, and no considerably larger clone is one nucleotide away. The library was prepared using 5' RACE. The sequencer listed for this sample is Illumina HiSeq 2500. A second PCR of about 6 to 11 cycles was run with a J-beta primer mix and a sample-barcoded 5' primer. Each TCR beta cDNA molecule received a unique molecular identifier from a template-switch 5' adaptor carrying 12 random nucleotides. Each sample yielded at least 3 million CDR3-containing paired-end reads. All of the RNA was converted into first-strand cDNA using the Mint cDNA synthesis kit, with a TRBC-specific oligonucleotide serving as the primer. Following uracil-DNA glycosylase treatment, all cDNA underwent a first 18-cycle PCR with the universal primers M1SS and BC2_uni_R. In the original analysis: Normalization of each sample was performed by random selection of 1 million high-quality reads, each carrying a distinct molecular identifier. Reads sharing molecular identifiers were discarded rather than binned into consensus sequences. MiTCR, set to a Q25 quality threshold and the strictest error-elimination algorithm, was used for CDR3 identification, clonotype clustering and error correction. A nonparametric unseen species model using Euler transformation provided a lower-bound estimate of total TCR beta diversity. The public sequencing data were trimmed at Q25 with fastp and processed into clonotypes with MiXCR by TCRdb, which kept only in-frame beta chains. Identical CDR3 protein sequences are pooled into one entry, listed with their most common genes and DNA. The V and J calls reflect TCRdb's pipeline rather than the authors' work. The table for this sample lists 540,000 or so distinct CDR3 sequences; 25% to 30% of them were counted only once. The ten largest clones take up less than 20% of the sample.

The TCR originated in a woman in her seventies in good health. Here the chain combines TRBV5-1 and TRBJ2-1; 10 nucleotides in the junction match TRBD2. The sequenced sample consisted of blood. CDR3 region: CASSLPSGGSSYNEQFF. Read as DNA, the sequence is TGCGCCAGCAGCTTGCCTAGCGGGGGATCCTCCTACAATGAGCAGTTCTTC. Outside the CDR3, residues come from the reference TRBV5-1 and TRBJ2-1 proteins, so the full variable domain is: KAGVTQTPRYLIKTRGQQVTLSCSPISGHRSVSWYQQTPGQGLQFLFEYFSETQRNKGNFPGRFSGRQFSNSRSEMNVSTLELGDSALYLCASSLPSGGSSYNEQFFGPGTRLTVL.